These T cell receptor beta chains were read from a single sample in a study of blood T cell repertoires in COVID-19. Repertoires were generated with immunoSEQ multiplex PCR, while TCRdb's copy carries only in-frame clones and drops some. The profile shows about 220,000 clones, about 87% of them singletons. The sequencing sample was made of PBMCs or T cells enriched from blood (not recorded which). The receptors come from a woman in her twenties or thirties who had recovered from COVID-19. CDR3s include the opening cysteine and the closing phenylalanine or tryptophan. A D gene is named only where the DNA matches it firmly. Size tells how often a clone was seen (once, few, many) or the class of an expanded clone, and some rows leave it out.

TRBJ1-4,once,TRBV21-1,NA,TGTGCCAGCAGCAAAGGACATTTGATAAAGGGGCACCCAACTAATGAAAAACTGTTTTTT,CASSKGHLIKGHPTNEKLFF
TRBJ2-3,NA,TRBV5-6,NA,TGTGCCAGCAGCTTTTATAGTGACCAACCAGGCGCAGATACGCAGTATTTT,CASSFYSDQPGADTQYF
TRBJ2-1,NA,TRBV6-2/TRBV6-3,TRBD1,TGTGCCAGCAGTAGCCGGGACAGGGGGCCAGATATCCCCAATGAGCAGTTCTTC,CASSSRDRGPDIPNEQFF
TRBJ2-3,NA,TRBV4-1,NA,TGCGCCAGCAGCCATCTGGGGGGGCCGGGGAGTACAGATACGCAGTATTTT,CASSHLGGPGSTDTQYF
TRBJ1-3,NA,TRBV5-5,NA,TGTGCCAGCAGCTTGGCCTCCCAGGCCTCTGGAAACACCATATATTTT,CASSLASQASGNTIYF
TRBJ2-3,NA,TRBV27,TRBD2,TGTGCCAGCGGCTCGGAGGCGGGGGGGCCGGTAGATACGCAGTATTTT,CASGSEAGGPVDTQYF
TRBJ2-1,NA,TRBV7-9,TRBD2,TGTGCCAGCAGCTTTAGCGGGGGGAATTGGAATGAGCAGTTCTTC,CASSFSGGNWNEQFF
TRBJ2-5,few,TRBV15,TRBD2,TGTGCCACCAGCAGTTCCGGGACTAGCTCGGAGACCCAGTACTTC,CATSSSGTSSETQYF
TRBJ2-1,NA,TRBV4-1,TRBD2,TGCGCCAGCAGCCAAATTAAGGGTCCAGCGGGGGGGCAGTTCTTC,CASSQIKGPAGGQFF
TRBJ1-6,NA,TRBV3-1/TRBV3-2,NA,TGTGCCAGCAGCGCTCTTGAGAATTCACCCCTCCACTTT,CASSALENSPLHF
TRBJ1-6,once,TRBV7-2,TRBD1,TGTGCCAGCGGGACAGGCGGCGGGTATAATTCACCCCTCCACTTT,CASGTGGGYNSPLHF
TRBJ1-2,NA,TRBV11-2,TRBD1,TGTGCCAGCAGCTTGGGACAGGGAGCCCCAGGATTTTACACCTTC,CASSLGQGAPGFYTF
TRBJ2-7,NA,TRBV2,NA,TGTGCCAGCAATCGTGAGCGGGCCGACTACGAGCAGTACTTC,CASNRERADYEQYF
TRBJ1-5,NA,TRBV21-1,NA,TGTGCCAGCAGCAAAGGGTCAGGGGTTCAGCCCCAGCATTTT,CASSKGSGVQPQHF
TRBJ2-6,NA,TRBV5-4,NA,TGTGCCAGCAGCTTGGGCCGGGCTGGGGCCAACGTCCTGACTTTC,CASSLGRAGANVLTF
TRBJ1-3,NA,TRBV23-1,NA,TGCGCCAGCAGTCACTACTACGGGGGGGGAAACACCATATATTTT,CASSHYYGGGNTIYF
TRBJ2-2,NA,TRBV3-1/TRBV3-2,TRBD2,TGTGCCAGCAGCCAAGTCCTAGCGGGGGGCCTGAACACCGGGGAGCTGTTTTTT,CASSQVLAGGLNTGELFF
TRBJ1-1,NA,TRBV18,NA,TGTGCCAGCTCACCACGAGGTATGAACACTGAAGCTTTCTTT,CASSPRGMNTEAFF
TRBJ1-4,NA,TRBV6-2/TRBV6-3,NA,TGTGCCAGCAGTTACGAGGTGGAAAAGGAAAAACTGTTTTTT,CASSYEVEKEKLFF
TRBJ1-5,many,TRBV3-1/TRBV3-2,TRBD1,TGTGCCAGCAGCCAAGTTTTGGGACAGGGTTCCAGATTAGGGTCCCCCAATCAGCCCCAGCATTTT,CASSQVLGQGSRLGSPNQPQHF
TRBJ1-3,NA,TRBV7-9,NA,TGTGCCAGCAGCTTTAGGGAGAGCGGTGGGGACACCATATATTTT,CASSFRESGGDTIYF
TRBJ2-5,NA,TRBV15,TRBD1,TGTGCCACCAGCAGAGATAGGGGGCTGAGCGGACGGGAGACCCAGTACTTC,CATSRDRGLSGRETQYF
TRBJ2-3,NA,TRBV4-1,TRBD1,TGCGCCAGCAGCCAAGATTCTATTATGAGGGGGCCAACAGATACGCAGTATTTT,CASSQDSIMRGPTDTQYF
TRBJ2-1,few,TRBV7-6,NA,TGTGCCAGCAGCTTACTGGTGGAGAATGAGCAGTTCTTC,CASSLLVENEQFF
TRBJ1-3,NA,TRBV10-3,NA,TGTGCCATCAGTACAGGGAGCTCTGGAAACACCATATATTTT,CAISTGSSGNTIYF
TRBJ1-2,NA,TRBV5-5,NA,TGTGCCAGCGCGGTACAGGGAACGGATGGCTACACCTTC,CASAVQGTDGYTF
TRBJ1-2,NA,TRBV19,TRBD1,TGTGCCAGTAGTATAGGCCCCCAGGGGGCAGGTGGCTACACCTTC,CASSIGPQGAGGYTF
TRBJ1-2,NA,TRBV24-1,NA,TGTGCCACCAGTGACCCCGTACACGATGGCTACACCTTC,CATSDPVHDGYTF
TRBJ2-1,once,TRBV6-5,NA,TGTGCCAGCAGCCTTTCCCCCTACAATGAGCAGTTCTTC,CASSLSPYNEQFF
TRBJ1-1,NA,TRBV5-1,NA,TGCGCCAGCAGCTTGAATGGGGGCTCCACTGAAGCTTTCTTT,CASSLNGGSTEAFF
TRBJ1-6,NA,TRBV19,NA,TGTGCCAGTAGTATTGCTCAGAGGAATTCACCCCTCCACTTT,CASSIAQRNSPLHF
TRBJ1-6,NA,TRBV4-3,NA,TGCGCCAGCAGCCAAGATCGGGCAGGGGATTCACCCCTCCACTTT,CASSQDRAGDSPLHF
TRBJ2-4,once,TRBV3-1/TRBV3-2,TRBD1,TGTGCCAGCAGCCCCCGACAGGGAAACTTCAAAAACATTCAGTACTTC,CASSPRQGNFKNIQYF
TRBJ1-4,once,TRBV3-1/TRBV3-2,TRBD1,TGTGCCAGCAGCCGACAGGGCCCTAATGAAAAACTGTTTTTT,CASSRQGPNEKLFF
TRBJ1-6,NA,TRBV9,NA,TGTGCCAGCAGCGACAGGGCGAATTCACCCCTCCACTTT,CASSDRANSPLHF
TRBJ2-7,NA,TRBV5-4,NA,TGTGCCAGCAGTCAGGGCTCCTACGAGCAGTACTTC,CASSQGSYEQYF
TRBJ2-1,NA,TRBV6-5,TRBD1,TGTGCCAGCAGTTATGGACAGGGCAGTGAGCAGTTCTTC,CASSYGQGSEQFF
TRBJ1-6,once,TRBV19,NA,TGTGCCAGTAGTATCCCCCCTAGCTCCTATAATTCACCCCTCCACTTT,CASSIPPSSYNSPLHF
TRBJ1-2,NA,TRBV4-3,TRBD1,TGCGCCAGCAGCCAAACCGGGACAGCTTATGGCTACACCTTC,CASSQTGTAYGYTF
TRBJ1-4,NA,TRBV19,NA,TGTGCCAGTAGTATAGATAAGCGGAAACTGTTTTTT,CASSIDKRKLFF
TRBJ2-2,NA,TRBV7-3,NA,TGTGCCAGCAGCGCACCCAATAGCCCCGGGGAGCTGTTTTTT,CASSAPNSPGELFF
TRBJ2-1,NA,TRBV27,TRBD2,TGTGCCAGCAGTTTCTCCTTGCGGGGGAGCTCCTACAATGAGCAGTTCTTC,CASSFSLRGSSYNEQFF
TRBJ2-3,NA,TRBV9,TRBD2,TGTGCCAGCAGCCCCCCTAGCGGGGGCCGTCTTAGGGATACGCAGTATTTT,CASSPPSGGRLRDTQYF
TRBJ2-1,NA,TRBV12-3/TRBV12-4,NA,TGTGCCAGCAGTATAACCGGGACTTTGCAGTTCTTC,CASSITGTLQFF
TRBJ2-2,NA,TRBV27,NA,TGTGCCAGCAGTTACGCCACCCGGGGGAACGGGGAGCTGTTTTTT,CASSYATRGNGELFF
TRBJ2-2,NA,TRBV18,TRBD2,TGTGCCAGCTCACCATGGGGACTAAACGCCTTCGGGGAGCTGTTTTTT,CASSPWGLNAFGELFF
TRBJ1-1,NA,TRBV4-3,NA,TGCGCCAGCAGCCCCCACGGGGATACTGAAGCTTTCTTT,CASSPHGDTEAFF
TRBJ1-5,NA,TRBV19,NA,TGTGCCAGTAGTGGTAGCGGCGCCAGCAATCAGCCCCAGCATTTT,CASSGSGASNQPQHF